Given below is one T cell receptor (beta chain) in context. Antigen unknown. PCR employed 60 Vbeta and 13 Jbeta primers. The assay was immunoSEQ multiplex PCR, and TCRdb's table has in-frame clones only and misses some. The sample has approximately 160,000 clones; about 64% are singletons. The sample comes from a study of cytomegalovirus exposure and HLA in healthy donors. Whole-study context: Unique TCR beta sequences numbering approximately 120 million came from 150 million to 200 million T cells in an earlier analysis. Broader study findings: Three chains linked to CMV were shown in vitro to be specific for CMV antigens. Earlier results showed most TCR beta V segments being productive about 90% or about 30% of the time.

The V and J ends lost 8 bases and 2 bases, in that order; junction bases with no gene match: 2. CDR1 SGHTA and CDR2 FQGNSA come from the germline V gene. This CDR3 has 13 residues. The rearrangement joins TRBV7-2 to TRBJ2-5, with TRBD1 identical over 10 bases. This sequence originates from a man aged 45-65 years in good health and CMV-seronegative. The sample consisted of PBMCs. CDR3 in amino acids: CASGDRGQETQYF. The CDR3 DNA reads TGTGCCAGCGGGGACAGGGGACAAGAGACCCAGTACTTC.